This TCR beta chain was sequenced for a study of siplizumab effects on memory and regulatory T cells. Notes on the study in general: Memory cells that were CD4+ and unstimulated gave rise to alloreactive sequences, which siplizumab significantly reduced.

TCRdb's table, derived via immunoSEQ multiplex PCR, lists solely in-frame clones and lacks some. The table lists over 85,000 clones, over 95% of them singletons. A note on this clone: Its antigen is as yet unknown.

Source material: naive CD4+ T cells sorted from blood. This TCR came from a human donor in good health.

DNA of the CDR3: TGTGCCTGGAGTGGGGGGGGGCGCCACTACGAGCAGTACTTC. Translating gives CAWSGGGRHYEQYF. This chain links TRBV30 with TRBJ2-7; D is possibly TRBD2 (7 bases). Trimming removed 1 base from V and 3 bases from J, with 13 bases in between. The V gene's germline CDR1 is GTSNPN and CDR2 SVGIG (reference sequence). The CDR3 totals 14 residues. Variable domain in full (rest from reference TRBV30 and TRBJ2-7): SQTIHQWPATLVQPVGSPLSLECTVEGTSNPNLYWYRQAAGRGLQLLFYSVGIGQISSEVPQNLSASRPQDRQFILSSKKLLLSDSGFYLCAWSGGGRHYEQYFGPGTRLTVT.